In its sample, the clone carrying this TCR beta chain was seen a few times. The sample comes from a study of beta chain features in type 1 diabetes. The authors reverse transcribed all of the isolated RNA, so sequencing captured expressed TCRB transcripts. Assay: immunoSEQ multiplex PCR; the TCRdb copy retains only in-frame clones and omits some. The sample includes 200,000 to 250,000 clones, about a tenth of them seen just once. Trimming at V came to 6 bases and at J to 5 bases, leaving 7 bases not matched to a gene. Germline assignment: CDR1 MNHEY and CDR2 SMNVEV (reference sequence). The CDR3 runs to 15 residues.

The chain joins TRBV27 to TRBJ2-6; 7 nucleotides line up with TRBD1. This sequence was found in a man aged 18 to 29 in good health. Sequencing input: central memory CD4+ T cells from blood. The CDR3 nucleotides read TGTGCCAGCAGCCTCGACAGGGACAGGGCCAACGTCCTGACTTTC. Translated, it gives CASSLDRDRANVLTF.